This is a list of T cell receptor beta chains from one sample in a study of shared clonotypes between healthy human individuals. Using immunoSEQ multiplex PCR, the repertoire was profiled, and TCRdb retains in-frame clones only, with some absent. In the table there are around 2,100,000 clones, over 85% of which are singletons. The material sequenced was naive CD8+ T cells sorted from blood. These receptors were obtained from a man aged 18 to 30 in good health. Each CDR3 is given with its conserved first and last residue. A D gene is named only where the DNA matches it firmly. The size of a clone is reported for some rows only, either as once, few or many, or as a class for expanded clones.

CASSLGAENSPLHF	TGTGCCAGCAGCTTGGGGGCAGAAAATTCACCCCTCCACTTT	NA	TRBV5-5	NA	TRBJ1-6
CASSYLLAGIEETQYF	TGTGCCAGCAGTTATCTACTAGCGGGAATAGAGGAGACCCAGTACTTC	TRBD2	TRBV6-6	NA	TRBJ2-5
CASVDRSSYEQYF	TGTGCCAGCGTGGACAGGAGCTCCTACGAGCAGTACTTC	TRBD1	TRBV28	NA	TRBJ2-7
CASSPHGGEQYF	TGTGCCAGCAGCCCTCACGGGGGCGAGCAGTACTTC	NA	TRBV7-9	once	TRBJ2-7
CASSLASGSADTQYF	TGTGCCAGCAGCTTAGCTAGCGGGAGCGCAGATACGCAGTATTTT	TRBD2	TRBV7-9	NA	TRBJ2-3
CASSSVQSSYNEQFF	TGTGCCAGCAGCTCCGTGCAGAGCTCCTACAATGAGCAGTTCTTC	NA	TRBV5-6	NA	TRBJ2-1
CASSLGAAHNSPLHF	TGTGCCAGCAGTTTAGGGGCAGCCCATAATTCACCCCTCCACTTT	NA	TRBV28	NA	TRBJ1-6
CASSFRTSGYEQYF	TGTGCCAGCAGTTTCCGGACTAGCGGATACGAGCAGTACTTC	TRBD2	TRBV28	NA	TRBJ2-7
CASSLGEGNEQFF	TGTGCCAGTAGTCTCGGGGAGGGCAATGAGCAGTTCTTC	TRBD2	TRBV19	NA	TRBJ2-1
CASSLSPPVDSGPKETQYF	TGTGCCAGCAGCCTCTCCCCCCCGGTGGATAGCGGGCCAAAAGAGACCCAGTACTTC	TRBD2	TRBV11-2	NA	TRBJ2-5
CASTRGARTGELFF	TGCGCCAGCACCAGGGGGGCCCGGACCGGGGAGCTGTTTTTT	NA	TRBV10-2	NA	TRBJ2-2
CASRLAVGPYNEQFF	TGTGCCAGTAGATTAGCGGTAGGCCCCTACAATGAGCAGTTCTTC	NA	TRBV19	NA	TRBJ2-1
CASSFGQGWTEAFF	TGCGCCAGCAGCTTTGGACAGGGATGGACTGAAGCTTTCTTT	TRBD1	TRBV5-1	NA	TRBJ1-1
CASSLEPSSLSEAFF	TGCGCCAGCAGCTTGGAGCCTTCATCTTTAAGCGAAGCTTTCTTT	NA	TRBV5-1	once	TRBJ1-1
CASSLYPGAGETQYF	TGTGCCAGCAGTTTATACCCGGGGGCGGGTGAGACCCAGTACTTC	NA	TRBV28	NA	TRBJ2-5
CSVEDRLLQVPPRDYGYTF	TGCAGCGTTGAAGATCGTCTATTACAGGTTCCCCCCAGGGACTATGGCTACACCTTC	NA	TRBV29-1	NA	TRBJ1-2
CASHITSEAGLYEQYF	TGTGCCAGCCATATAACGTCCGAGGCAGGGCTCTACGAGCAGTACTTC	NA	TRBV28	once	TRBJ2-7
CASRPDSRQEQYF	TGCGCCAGCAGGCCGGACTCGAGGCAGGAGCAGTACTTC	NA	TRBV10-2	NA	TRBJ2-7
CASSPSGGAYEQYF	TGTGCCAGCAGCCCCAGTGGGGGGGCCTACGAGCAGTACTTC	TRBD2	TRBV9	NA	TRBJ2-7
CASSQESVYSGSSYEQYF	TGCGCCAGCAGCCAAGAGTCCGTGTATAGCGGGAGCTCCTACGAGCAGTACTTC	TRBD2	TRBV4-3	NA	TRBJ2-7
CASTQDIGNQPQHF	TGTGCCAGCACCCAGGACATTGGCAATCAGCCCCAGCATTTT	NA	TRBV28	NA	TRBJ1-5
CASSWTGSTYEQYF	TGTGCCAGCAGTTGGACAGGGAGCACCTACGAGCAGTACTTC	TRBD1	TRBV25-1	NA	TRBJ2-7
CASSLEGRGYTF	TGTGCCAGCAGCTTAGAGGGGCGCGGCTACACCTTC	NA	TRBV13	NA	TRBJ1-2